This T cell receptor beta chain is from a study of monozygotic twins with inflammatory bowel disease (dated 2019 in TCRdb). Regarding the study in general: In total, about 28 monozygotic twin pairs made up the full study: 19 Danish pairs, all IBD-discordant, plus nine German pairs, of which four were IBD-concordant and five were IBD-discordant. The search for disease-associated traits relied mainly on comparing IBD patients with their genetically identical healthy co-twins within discordant pairs. Each individual had, on average, about 151 000 unique TCRalpha sequences and 181 000 unique TCRbeta sequences available for analysis. Broader findings and caveats from the paper: No single strong signal or clonotype linked to IBD turned up in the results, so the idea that one exists was not supported. Different T cell subtypes could not be distinguished in the analysis. Because patients received different immunosuppressive treatments, the repertoires may have picked up extra background noise and variability between individuals. A decrease in TCRbeta repertoire diversity, as measured by inverse Simpson index, was observed in IBD patients compared with their healthy co-twins. No difference in repertoire similarity was observed between concordant and discordant twins, possibly owing to limited statistical power. Compared with healthy twins, IBD patients shared fewer clonotypes with other individuals, and the difference was most pronounced in patients with signs of disease activity.

The receptor library was made with 5' RACE. Each TCR library was prepared from roughly 3.5 ug of total RNA. For each sample, cDNA synthesis was carried out in eight separate reactions using SMARTScribe reverse transcriptase. During cDNA synthesis, unique molecular identifiers containing a 6-nucleotide sample barcode were introduced by template switching. TCRalpha and TCRbeta cDNA was amplified by two nested PCRs of approximately 16 and 10 cycles, with bead purification after each PCR. Before amplification, the cDNA was both treated with uracil DNA-glycosylase and purified with the QIAquick PCR purification kit. The second PCR added Illumina TruSeq-compatible adapters along with sample-specific barcodes. Library quality and concentration were checked on TapeStation and Qubit, and libraries were pooled at about 5 ng each. Sequencing of the pooled libraries was done on an Illumina HiSeq2500 single-index Rapid Run using custom sequencing primers and 2 x 100 bp reads. The authors' pipeline ran thus. MiGEC version 1.2.6 was used for UMI-based consensus assembly, which corrected PCR and sequencing errors. MiXCR version 2.1.1 was used for V(D)J alignment, clonotype assembly and CDR3 extraction. Normalisation of gene usage, clonotype sharing and MAIT/NKT TCR abundance was achieved by analysing the top 1000, 10 000 and 20 000 clonotypes per sample. Diversity was computed as the inverse Simpson index with the vegan R package after downsampling to 27 000 UMIs. Paired Mann-Whitney U tests on discordant twin pairs were used, with Benjamini-Hochberg multiple-testing correction. Once TCRdb had reprocessed the reads, it stored one entry per CDR3 protein sequence and supplied no DNA. TCRdb's processing, not the authors', yielded these V and J calls. The sample's table lists a count of around 450,000 distinct CDR3 sequences. Of the sample, 2.4% is held by the ten largest clones.

From each donor, a roughly 2.6 ml peripheral blood sample was collected into PAXgene tubes and stored at -80 degrees C. Without T cell sorting, total RNA was isolated from whole blood using the PAXgene blood miRNA kit on an automated QIAcube. Peripheral blood from monozygotic twin pairs concordant or discordant for inflammatory bowel disease was subjected to deep TCRalpha and TCRbeta repertoire profiling with unique molecular barcoding. For every twin pair, smoking habits were documented, and each individual was categorised as a current, former or never smoker. Notes on this clonotype: Its antigen is unknown.

This receptor was identified in a human donor with ulcerative colitis or Crohn's disease, or a healthy co-twin of an affected twin (not recorded which). The sample was blood.

CDR3 reads: CATLGTGGQETQYF. The chain is assembled from TRBV15 and TRBJ2-5; TCRdb designates TRBD1, a call that cannot be tested without DNA. The CDR3 measures 14 amino acids from cysteine to phenylalanine. No DNA is recorded. The CDR1 and CDR2 encoded by the germline V gene (reference sequence) are LNHNV and YYDKDF.